The text below deals with one T cell receptor beta chain. Its antigen is still unknown. There are no base qualities to consult, and no much larger clone falls within one base. The collaborating institutions used their own protocols to collect whole blood in K2EDTA tubes. For TCRbeta analysis, collaborator samples were shipped as frozen whole blood, as isolated PBMCs, or as DNA extracted from either sample type. The immunoSEQ Assay, a bias-controlled multiplex PCR, was used to amplify TCRbeta CDR3 regions from genomic DNA. In the original analysis: The number of nucleated cells in each sample was estimated from the amplification of reference gene primers within the assay. Sequence reads were collapsed and filtered to measure the absolute abundance of every unique TCRbeta CDR3 rearrangement. For each sample, productive Simpson clonality was calculated as the square root of Simpson's diversity index across productive rearrangements. TCRdb stores this immuneACCESS table with in-frame sequences only. Part of the clones is absent; in the studies checked, under half of the shortfall reflects unresolved V genes, and no reason is known for the rest. The V and J calls and the clone size are those of that table, but D and trimming were determined from the DNA. The sample has over 110,000 clones on record, about four fifths of them singletons. Clones ranked in the top ten supply approximately 14% of the sample.

The cysteine opens and the phenylalanine closes a CDR3 of 13 amino acids. Only the CDR3 part of the read is kept: 39 bases, read in frame from the first base. Between the V and J ends, shortened by 5 bases and 3 bases respectively, the junction contains 10 bases. In the germline V gene, CDR1 corresponds to SGHTA and CDR2 to FQGTGA. The data were taken from a study of blood T cell repertoires in COVID-19 (TCRdb year 2020). Some background on the complete study: Samples covering the acute and convalescent phases of COVID-19 were provided by collaborators in the United States, Italy and Spain. The prospective study material was composed of cDNA or gDNA derived from T cells, B-cell-depleted T cells, or PBMCs. Deeply sampled blood TCRbeta repertoires from subjects exposed to, actively infected with, or recovered from COVID-19 were included in the dataset. The repertoires were released in a freely available public database intended as a resource for research on the immune response to SARS-CoV-2. Samples were obtained from the ongoing ImmuneRACE study (first 160 participants) and from 1,254 subjects provided by 6 global collaborators. The sample metadata nearly always contained a de-identified subject ID, COVID-19 status, age in years and sex. Where available, HLA class I and class II types were obtained from metadata supplied by the sample provider rather than from assay-based typing. Overall results and qualifications from the work: The quantity of clinical and demographic metadata differed by source and by participant and was supplied without curation.

The sample was peripheral blood. This chain is built from TRBV7-3 and TRBJ1-1; the D gene assignment is ambiguous. The receptor was isolated from a man aged 80 or over with acute or convalescent COVID-19. The CDR3 amino acid sequence is: CASSLQRDTEAFF. The nucleotides read TGTGCCAGCAGCCTTCAGCGGGACACTGAAGCTTTCTTT.